Following are 16 T cell receptor beta chains from one sample sequenced in a study of CD8 T cells in Susac syndrome. With random hexamers, roughly 0.45 to 1 ug RNA was reverse transcribed. TCRdb re-derived calls from the immunoSEQ multiplex PCR reads in MiXCR, one entry per CDR3 protein. The top ten clones hold roughly 0.064% of a sample with 300,000 to 350,000 distinct CDR3 sequences, about 90% of them seen once. Material: CD4+ T cells from PBMCs. The source is a human donor with multiple sclerosis.

The chain carries TRBV27 and TRBJ1-1; TRBD1 matches at 7 bases. Per the germline V gene, CDR1 is MNHEY and CDR2 is SMNVEV (reference sequence). J lost 0 bases, V lost 5 bases, and 3 bases had no gene match. This CDR3 has 14 amino acids. Here the CDR3 DNA reads TGTGCCAGCAGTCGGGACAGCATGAACACTGAAGCTTTCTTT. Residues: CASSRDSMNTEAFF.

The chain employs TRBV24-1 and TRBJ1-5, with D perhaps TRBD1 (5 bases). CDR1 and CDR2 (germline): KGHDR, SFDVKD. The CDR3 length is 14 residues. V was cut by 4 bases and J by 4 bases, with 10 bases left in between. CDR3 nucleotides: TGTGCCACCAGTGACCCGGGGGGGAATCAGCCCCAGCATTTT. This sequence encodes CATSDPGGNQPQHF.

This chain joins TRBV18 and TRBJ2-5; tentatively, D is TRBD1 (7 bases). CDR1 is KGHSH and CDR2 is LQKENI in the germline V gene. The V and J ends lost 5 bases and 1 base respectively, with 14 bases between them. This CDR3 is built from 15 residues. CDR3 nucleotide sequence: TGTGCCAGCTCATCGCCCAGGGGGGTCCAAGAGACCCAGTACTTC. Its translation: CASSSPRGVQETQYF. The whole variable domain, filled in from reference TRBV18 and TRBJ2-5, reads NAGVMQNPRHLVRRRGQEARLRCSPMKGHSHVYWYRQLPEEGLKFMVYLQKENIIDESGMPKERFSAEFPKEGPSILRIQQVVRGDSAAYFCASSSPRGVQETQYFGPGTRLLVL.

The chain is built from TRBV7-3 and TRBJ2-1; no clear D. The germline V and J ends were trimmed by 4 bases and 10 bases, with 23 bases remaining between them. CDR3 length: 16 residues. Germline assignment: CDR1 SGHTA and CDR2 FQGTGA. The CDR3 loop is CASSSSPGSPPKEQFF. CDR3 DNA: TGTGCCAGCAGCTCCAGCCCCGGGTCGCCCCCGAAGGAGCAGTTCTTC.

The table lists this clonotype with a count of one. The chain recombines TRBV2 with TRBJ2-5; no clear D gene. With 8 bases removed from V and 0 bases from J, the gap between germline ends came to 7 bases. Germline V CDR1 and CDR2: SNHLY, FYNNEI. This CDR3 is built from 12 residues. The CDR3 nucleotides are TGTGCCAGCCAGGAGTACCAAGAGACCCAGTACTTC. Residues: CASQEYQETQYF.

This chain connects TRBV20-1 to TRBJ1-4; D is uncertain. This CDR3 comprises 15 residues. Germline assignment: CDR1 DFQATT and CDR2 SNEGSKA (reference sequence). V was pared by 1 base and J by 3 bases, with 12 bases between. The CDR3 region is CSARVGGASNEKLFF. The DNA of the CDR3 is TGCAGTGCTAGAGTTGGAGGAGCTTCTAATGAAAAACTGTTTTTT.

The V gene is TRBV28, the J gene TRBJ1-1; D remains unclear. CDR1 and CDR2 from the germline V gene are MDHEN and SYDVKM. The length of the CDR3 is 15 residues. Deletions cut 2 bases from V and 1 base from J, with 11 bases between. The CDR3 loop is CASSLPHRQNTEAFF. DNA for the CDR3: TGTGCCAGCAGTTTACCCCACCGACAGAACACTGAAGCTTTCTTT.

The chain links TRBV12-5 to TRBJ2-1, with unresolved D. V gave up 1 base and J gave up 0 bases, with 13 bases separating them. Germline V gene sequence: CDR1 LGHNT, CDR2 FRNRAP. This CDR3 region has 17 residues. The CDR3 DNA reads TGTGCTAGTGGTTTGGGTCGGACCACCCTCTCCTACAATGAGCAGTTCTTC. Its translation is CASGLGRTTLSYNEQFF. The full variable domain, rest sourced from reference TRBV12-5 and TRBJ2-1, is DARVTQTPRHKVTEMGQEVTMRCQPILGHNTVFWYRQTMMQGLELLAYFRNRAPLDDSGMPKDRFSAEMPDATLATLKIQPSEPRDSAVYFCASGLGRTTLSYNEQFFGPGTRLTVL.

The rearrangement links TRBV2 to TRBJ2-5; D gene ambiguous. In germline, CDR1 is SNHLY, CDR2 FYNNEI. The CDR3 has 17 residues. Trimming left V 0 bases short and J 5 bases short, with 19 bases between. The CDR3 DNA is TGTGCCAGCAGTGAAGCGCTTCCAGGAGCGCACGGCGAGACCCAGTACTTC. Its translation: CASSEALPGAHGETQYF.

A single count supports this clonotype. The chain combines TRBV29-1 with TRBJ2-7, with TRBD2 matching over 7 bases. Germline assignment: CDR1 SQVTM and CDR2 ANQGSEA. J was trimmed by 3 bases and V by 7 bases; bases with no gene match: 9. This CDR3 comprises 13 residues. CDR3 in DNA: TGCAGCGCCACGGGGGGTTCCGGCTACGAGCAGTACTTC. This sequence encodes CSATGGSGYEQYF.

V is TRBV6-6 and J is TRBJ2-5; D is possibly TRBD2 (7 bases). Per germline, CDR1 MNHNY and CDR2 SVGAGI (reference sequence). This CDR3 is built from 14 residues. Between the trimmed V and J ends, which lost 6 bases and 4 bases, there was a span of 15 bases. The CDR3 protein is CASRSSGGTETQYF. The CDR3 nucleotides read TGTGCCAGCAGATCGTCGGGGGGCACAGAGACCCAGTACTTC.

CDR3 sequence (DNA): TGTGCCAGCAGTTTGCGGGGCATTAGCGAAGCTTTCTTT. Encoded protein: CASSLRGISEAFF. The rearrangement links TRBV12-3 or TRBV12-4 to TRBJ1-1; D might be TRBD1 (5 bases). The CDR3 totals 13 residues. Deletions cut 3 bases from V and 8 bases from J, with 13 bases between.

This clonotype was seen a handful of times. CDR3 coding DNA: TGTGCCAGCAGTCTTACGAGGGATAGCAATCAGCCCCAGCATTTT. Amino acid sequence: CASSLTRDSNQPQHF. The gene calls are TRBV6-6 and TRBJ1-5; D gene uncertain. The germline V and J ends were trimmed by 5 bases and 0 bases, with 11 bases remaining between them. The CDR3 totals 15 residues. Germline V gene lookup returns CDR1 MNHNY and CDR2 SVGAGI (reference sequence).

The count of this clonotype is one. J is TRBJ2-5 and V is TRBV6-1; D is unresolved. CDR1 MNHNS and CDR2 SASEGT come from the germline V gene. V was shortened by 6 bases and J by 1 base, with 24 bases between the two germline ends. CDR3 size: 18 residues. The CDR3 sequence: CASSSMTLHLSSQETQYF. The CDR3 bases are TGTGCCAGCAGCTCGATGACCCTGCACCTGTCTTCCCAAGAGACCCAGTACTTC.

The chain has TRBV4-3 and TRBJ2-5, with D hard to call. The V end lost 0 bases, the J end lost 3 bases, and 8 bases lay between the germline ends. The CDR3 length is 14 residues. Germline V gene data show CDR1 as LGHNA and CDR2 as YSLEER. This CDR3 is CASSQEVTEETQYF. DNA for the CDR3: TGCGCCAGCAGCCAAGAGGTTACTGAAGAGACCCAGTACTTC.

V usage is TRBV7-2 and J usage is TRBJ2-7; 7 bases agree with TRBD2. J lost 2 bases, V lost 3 bases, and 4 bases had no gene match. The germline gives CDR1 SGHTA, CDR2 FQGNSA. This CDR3 region has 14 residues. CDR3 coding DNA: TGTGCCAGCAGCTTCAGCGGGGCGACCTACGAGCAGTACTTC. It translates to CASSFSGATYEQYF.